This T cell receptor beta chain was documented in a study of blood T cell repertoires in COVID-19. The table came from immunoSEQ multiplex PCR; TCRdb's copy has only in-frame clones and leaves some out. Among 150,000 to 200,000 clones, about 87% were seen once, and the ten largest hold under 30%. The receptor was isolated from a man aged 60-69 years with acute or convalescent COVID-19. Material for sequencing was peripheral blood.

The CDR3 region is CSGAANYGYTF. The CDR3 DNA is TGCAGTGGCGCGGCTAACTATGGCTACACCTTC. The chain employs TRBV20-1 and TRBJ1-2, with D hard to call. Germline V gene data show CDR1 as DFQATT and CDR2 as SNEGSKA (reference sequence). Trimming removed 7 bases from V and 0 bases from J, with 6 bases in between. The CDR3 is 11 amino acids.